A single sample gave rise to the 20 T cell receptor beta chains below, sequenced in a study of control samples from healthy donors and cancer patients. The repertoire was sequenced with immunoSEQ multiplex PCR; TCRdb's copy has only in-frame clones and lacks some. There are 150,000 or so clones in the sample; approximately 94% occur only once, and about 5.6% lies in the top ten. The specimen was blood. All receptors come from a man aged 35 to 55 in good health.

This chain connects TRBV13 to TRBJ1-6; no reliable D call. Trimming removed 5 bases from V and 10 bases from J, with 15 bases in between. The CDR3 consists of 14 residues. CDR1 PRHDT and CDR2 FYEKMQ come from the germline V gene (reference sequence). Here the CDR3 reads CASSAGRVVSPLHF. The DNA of the CDR3 is TGTGCCAGCAGCGCCGGGAGGGTGGTATCACCCCTCCACTTT.

V usage is TRBV10-1 and J usage is TRBJ2-2; D is uncertain. The germline gives CDR1 WNHNN, CDR2 SYGVQD (reference sequence). CDR3 length: 14 residues. With 0 bases removed from V and 6 bases from J, the gap between germline ends came to 8 bases. The CDR3 loop is CASSESAVPGELFF. CDR3 in DNA: TGCGCCAGCAGTGAGTCGGCAGTTCCCGGGGAGCTGTTTTTT.

There are a few counts of this clone. This rearrangement joins TRBV11-2 to TRBJ1-1; D is unclear. V lost 5 bases and J 1 base, leaving 8 bases between the germline ends. CDR1 SGHAT and CDR2 FQNNGV come from the germline V gene. This CDR3 is built from 13 residues. CDR3 in DNA: TGTGCCAGCAGCCTCAGAAAGAACACTGAAGCTTTCTTT. Protein product: CASSLRKNTEAFF.

This chain joins TRBV13 and TRBJ2-7; TRBD2 agrees at 10 bases. The trim removed 5 bases at V and 7 bases at J, leaving 8 bases unmatched. Per the germline V gene, CDR1 is PRHDT and CDR2 is FYEKMQ (reference sequence). This CDR3 is 14 amino acids long. CDR3 in amino acids: CASSQSGGAREQYF. CDR3 DNA: TGTGCCAGCAGCCAGAGCGGGGGGGCCAGAGAGCAGTACTTC.

The rearrangement uses TRBV19 and TRBJ2-1; 8 bases match TRBD2. V was clipped by 4 bases and J by 8 bases; unmatched bases: 10. Germline CDR1 is LNHDA and CDR2 is SQIVND (reference sequence). The CDR3 runs 15 residues. The CDR3 bases are TGTGCCAGTAGTAGCGGGGGGTCCCCAGGCGATGAGCAGTTCTTC. Amino acids: CASSSGGSPGDEQFF.

The gene calls are TRBV7-2 and TRBJ1-2; possibly TRBD1 for D (5 bases). V was clipped by 5 bases and J by 2 bases, with 12 bases between them. This CDR3 spans 14 amino acids. In germline, CDR1 is SGHTA, CDR2 FQGNSA. The DNA for the CDR3 is TGTGCCAGCAGCGTCGGGGGAAAAAACTATGGCTACACCTTC. Amino acid sequence: CASSVGGKNYGYTF.

Of note for this clone: One end of the junction varies from germline; a read error may be responsible. The chain employs TRBV29-1 and TRBJ1-1; the D is unclear. This CDR3 spans 11 amino acids. Germline V gives CDR1 SQVTM, CDR2 ANQGSEA. The DNA for the CDR3 is TGCAGCGTGGAAGCGAACACTGAAGCTTTCTTT. It codes for CSVEANTEAFF.

The rearrangement links TRBV18 to TRBJ1-1, with D maybe TRBD1 (6 bases). Germline V CDR1 and CDR2: KGHSH, LQKENI. The V and J ends lost 0 bases and 2 bases respectively, with 10 bases between them. This CDR3 has 15 residues. CDR3 nucleotides: TGTGCCAGCTCACCACCGGAGGGGGGAAACACTGAAGCTTTCTTT. Translating it yields CASSPPEGGNTEAFF.

The chain uses TRBV7-9 and TRBJ2-7; maybe TRBD2 (7 bases). The ends were cut back, 8 bases at V and 7 bases at J, with 18 bases in the middle. CDR3 length: 13 amino acids. CDR1 is SEHNR and CDR2 is FQNEAQ in the germline V gene (reference sequence). The CDR3 loop is CASGPDRRGEQYF. CDR3 DNA: TGTGCCAGCGGGCCCGACAGGCGGGGGGAGCAGTACTTC. Complete variable domain (other parts from reference TRBV7-9 and TRBJ2-7): DTGVSQNPRHKITKRGQNVTFRCDPISEHNRLYWYRQTLGQGPEFLTYFQNEAQLEKSRLLSDRFSAERPKGSFSTLEIQRTEQGDSAMYLCASGPDRRGEQYFGPGTRLTVT.

Remarks on this clone: Other DNA sequences from this sample encode an identical CDR3 as well. J is TRBJ2-7 and V is TRBV7-2; D is perhaps TRBD1 or TRBD2 (5 bases each). This CDR3 has 15 amino acids. Germline values: CDR1 SGHTA, CDR2 FQGNSA. V gave up 0 bases and J gave up 1 base, with 10 bases separating them. The CDR3 spells CASSLAGTASYEQYF. The CDR3 coding sequence is TGTGCCAGCAGCTTAGCCGGGACGGCTTCCTACGAGCAGTACTTC.

This rearrangement joins TRBV19 to TRBJ1-1, with D possibly TRBD1 on 5 matching bases. Trimming cost V 4 bases and J 2 bases, with 14 bases left between them. The germline V gene has CDR1 LNHDA and CDR2 SQIVND (reference sequence). The CDR3 is 15 amino acids. The chain's CDR3 is CASSTPLGVNTEAFF. CDR3 bases: TGTGCCAGTAGTACCCCTCTGGGGGTTAACACTGAAGCTTTCTTT.

The rearrangement links TRBV29-1 to TRBJ2-5; D possibly matches TRBD1 or TRBD2 (6 bases each). V gave up 6 bases and J gave up 2 bases, with 13 bases separating them. The CDR3 extends over 13 amino acids. The germline CDR1 and CDR2 sequences are SQVTM and ANQGSEA. CDR3 nucleotide sequence: TGCAGCGTGCGGGACACGCTGCAAGAGACCCAGTACTTC. Residues: CSVRDTLQETQYF.

This clone was recorded only once. The J gene is TRBJ1-2, the V gene TRBV29-1, with D perhaps TRBD1 (5 bases). V shed 3 bases and J shed 7 bases, with 15 bases lying between them. Germline CDR1 reads SQVTM; CDR2 reads ANQGSEA. CDR3 size: 13 residues. CDR3 sequence reads: CSVEGREAFGYTF. Here the CDR3 DNA reads TGCAGCGTTGAGGGCAGGGAAGCTTTTGGCTACACCTTC.

The chain has TRBV24-1 and TRBJ1-2, with TRBD1 identical over 9 bases. Germline-derived CDR1 and CDR2 are KGHDR and SFDVKD. The V segment lost 4 bases and the J segment 5 bases; nucleotides outside the gene matches: 1. The CDR3 contains 13 residues. CDR3 nucleotides: TGTGCCACCAGTGAGGGACAGGGATATGGCTACACCTTC. This gives the protein CATSEGQGYGYTF.

This rearrangement joins TRBV7-2 to TRBJ2-3; D unresolved. V was cut by 3 bases and J by 4 bases, with 5 bases left in between. The CDR3 runs 12 residues. Germline V gene lookup returns CDR1 SGHTA and CDR2 FQGNSA. Written as DNA, the CDR3 is TGTGCCAGCAGCTTTAACCCAGATACGCAGTATTTT. It yields the protein CASSFNPDTQYF.

The sample holds a few counts of this clone. This chain uses TRBV7-2 with TRBJ1-1, with D maybe TRBD1 (6 bases). Trimming stripped 2 bases from V and 4 bases from J, with 8 bases between. Germline-derived CDR1 and CDR2 are SGHTA and FQGNSA. The CDR3 totals 13 residues. This chain's CDR3 is CASSLIGGTEAFF. Here the CDR3 DNA reads TGTGCCAGCAGCTTAATAGGGGGCACTGAAGCTTTCTTT.

This clone is a singleton in its sample. This chain uses TRBV9 with TRBJ2-7; 10 nucleotides agree with TRBD1. J lost 5 bases, V lost 4 bases, and 9 bases had no gene match. The CDR3 length is 15 residues. Germline CDR1 reads SGDLS; CDR2 reads YYNGEE. In DNA, the CDR3 is TGTGCCAGCAGCCAATACGGGACAGGGGTAGACGAGCAGTACTTC. Translating it yields CASSQYGTGVDEQYF.

J is TRBJ1-1 and V is TRBV5-6; D is ambiguous. V was cut by 2 bases and J by 0 bases, with 2 bases left in between. This CDR3 has 12 amino acids. Germline-derived CDR1 and CDR2 are SGHDT and YYEEEE. For the CDR3, the DNA is TGTGCCAGCAGCTTAGTGAACACTGAAGCTTTCTTT. Its translation is CASSLVNTEAFF. The full variable domain, with the rest looked up from reference TRBV5-6 and TRBJ1-1, is DAGVTQSPTHLIKTRGQQVTLRCSPKSGHDTVSWYQQALGQGPQFIFQYYEEEERQRGNFPDRFSGHQFPNYSSELNVNALLLGDSALYLCASSLVNTEAFFGQGTRLTVV.

The chain combines TRBV21-1 with TRBJ1-6. TRBV21-1 counts as a pseudogene. CDR3 length: 15 residues. The CDR3 sequence: CASSKAPGRGSPLHF. CDR3 in DNA: TGTGCCAGCAGCAAAGCACCAGGGAGGGGTTCACCCCTCCACTTT.

The V and J genes are TRBV4-1 and TRBJ1-1; possible D gene TRBD1, 5 bases. Germline values: CDR1 MGHRA, CDR2 YSYEKL. CDR3 size: 14 residues. Trimming pared 0 bases from V and 4 bases from J, leaving 9 bases between. CDR3 region: CASSQDVGTTEAFF. The CDR3 DNA reads TGCGCCAGCAGCCAAGACGTCGGGACCACTGAAGCTTTCTTT.